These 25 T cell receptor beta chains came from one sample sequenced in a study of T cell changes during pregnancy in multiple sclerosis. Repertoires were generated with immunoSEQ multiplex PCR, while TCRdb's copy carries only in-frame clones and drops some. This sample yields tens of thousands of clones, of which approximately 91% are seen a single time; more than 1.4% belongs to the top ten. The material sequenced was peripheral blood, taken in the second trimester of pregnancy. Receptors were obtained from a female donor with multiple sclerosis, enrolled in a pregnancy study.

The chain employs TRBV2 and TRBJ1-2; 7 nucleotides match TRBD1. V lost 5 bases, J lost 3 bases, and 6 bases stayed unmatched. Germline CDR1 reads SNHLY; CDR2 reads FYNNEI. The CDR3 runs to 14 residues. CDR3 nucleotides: TGTGCCAGCAGTACACAGGGGCATCACTATGGCTACACCTTC. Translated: CASSTQGHHYGYTF.

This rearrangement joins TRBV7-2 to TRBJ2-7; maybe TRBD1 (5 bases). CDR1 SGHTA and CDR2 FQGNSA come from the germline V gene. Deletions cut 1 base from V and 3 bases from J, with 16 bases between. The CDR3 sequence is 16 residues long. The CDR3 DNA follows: TGTGCCAGCAGCTTAGGCCCCACAGGACGCAACTACGAGCAGTACTTC. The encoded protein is CASSLGPTGRNYEQYF.

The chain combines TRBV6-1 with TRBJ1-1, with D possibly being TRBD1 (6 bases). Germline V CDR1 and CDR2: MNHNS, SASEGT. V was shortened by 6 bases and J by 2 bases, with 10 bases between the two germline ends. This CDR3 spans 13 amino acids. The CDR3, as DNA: TGTGCCAGCAGCCACAGGGATAACACTGAAGCTTTCTTT. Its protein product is CASSHRDNTEAFF.

CDR3 region: CASSSRGPYTDTQYF. The CDR3 DNA is TGTGCCAGCAGCTCCAGGGGGCCGTACACAGATACGCAGTATTTT. The chain is built from TRBV7-6 and TRBJ2-3, with TRBD1 matching 8 bases. The germline gives CDR1 SGHVS, CDR2 FNYEAQ. V was clipped by 4 bases and J by 2 bases; unmatched bases: 5. The CDR3 runs 15 residues.

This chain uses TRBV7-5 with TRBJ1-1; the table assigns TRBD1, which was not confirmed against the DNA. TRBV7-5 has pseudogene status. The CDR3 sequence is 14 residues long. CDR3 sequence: CVRSLRRQTTEAFF. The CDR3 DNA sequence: TGTGTCAGAAGCTTAAGAAGACAGACGACTGAAGCTTTCTTT.

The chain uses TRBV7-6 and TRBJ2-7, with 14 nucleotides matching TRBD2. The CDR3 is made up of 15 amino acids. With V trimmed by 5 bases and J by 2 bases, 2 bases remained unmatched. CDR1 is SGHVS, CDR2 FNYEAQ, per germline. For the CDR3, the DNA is TGTGCCAGCAGCGCGACTAGCGGGGGGGCCTACGAGCAGTACTTC. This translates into CASSATSGGAYEQYF.

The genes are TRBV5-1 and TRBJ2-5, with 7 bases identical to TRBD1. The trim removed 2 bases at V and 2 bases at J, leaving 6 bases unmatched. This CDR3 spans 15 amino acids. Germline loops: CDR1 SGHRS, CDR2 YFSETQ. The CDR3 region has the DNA TGCGCCAGCAGCTTAAACCCGGGACAGCAAGAGACCCAGTACTTC. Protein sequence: CASSLNPGQQETQYF.

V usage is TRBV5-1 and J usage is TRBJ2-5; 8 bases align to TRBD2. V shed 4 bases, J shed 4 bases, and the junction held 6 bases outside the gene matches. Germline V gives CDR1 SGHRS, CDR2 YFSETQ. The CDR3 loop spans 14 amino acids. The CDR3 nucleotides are TGCGCCAGCAGCCCCGGGGGGGGCGGAGAGACCCAGTACTTC. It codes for CASSPGGGGETQYF.

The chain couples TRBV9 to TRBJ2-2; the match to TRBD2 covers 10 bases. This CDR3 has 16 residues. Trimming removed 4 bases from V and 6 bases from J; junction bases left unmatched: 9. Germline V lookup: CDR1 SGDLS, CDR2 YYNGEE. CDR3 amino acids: CASSLPAGGRSGELFF. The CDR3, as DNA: TGTGCCAGCAGCCTCCCAGCGGGGGGGCGATCCGGGGAGCTGTTTTTT.

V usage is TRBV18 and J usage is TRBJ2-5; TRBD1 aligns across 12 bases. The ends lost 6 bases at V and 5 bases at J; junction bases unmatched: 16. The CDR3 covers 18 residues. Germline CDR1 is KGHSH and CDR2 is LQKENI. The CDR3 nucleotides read TGTGCCAGCTCCCGCGGGACAGGGGGCCTCGGAACCCAGGAGACCCAGTACTTC. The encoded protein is CASSRGTGGLGTQETQYF.

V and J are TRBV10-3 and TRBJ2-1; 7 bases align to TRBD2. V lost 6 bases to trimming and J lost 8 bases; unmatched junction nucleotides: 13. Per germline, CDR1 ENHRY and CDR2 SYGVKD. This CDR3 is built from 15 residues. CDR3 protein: CAIREASGNRDEQFF. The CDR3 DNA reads TGTGCCATCAGGGAGGCTAGCGGAAATAGGGATGAGCAGTTCTTC.

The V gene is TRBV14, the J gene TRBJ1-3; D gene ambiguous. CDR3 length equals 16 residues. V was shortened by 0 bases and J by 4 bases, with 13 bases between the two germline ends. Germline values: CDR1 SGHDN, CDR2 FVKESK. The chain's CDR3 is CASSQEMEGDGNTIYF. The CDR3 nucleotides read TGTGCCAGCAGCCAAGAGATGGAGGGTGACGGAAACACCATATATTTT. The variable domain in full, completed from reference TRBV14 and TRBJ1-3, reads EAGVTQFPSHSVIEKGQTVTLRCDPISGHDNLYWYRRVMGKEIKFLLHFVKESKQDESGMPNNRFLAERTGGTYSTLKVQPAELEDSGVYFCASSQEMEGDGNTIYFGEGSWLTVV.

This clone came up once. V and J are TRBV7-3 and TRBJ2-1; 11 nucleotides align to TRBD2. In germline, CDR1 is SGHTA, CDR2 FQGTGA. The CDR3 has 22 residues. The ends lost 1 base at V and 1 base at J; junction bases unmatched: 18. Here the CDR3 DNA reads TGTGCCAGCAGCTTAAGGGATTATCGTGCTAGCGGGGGGTTAGGGTCCTACAATGAGCAGTTCTTC. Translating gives CASSLRDYRASGGLGSYNEQFF.

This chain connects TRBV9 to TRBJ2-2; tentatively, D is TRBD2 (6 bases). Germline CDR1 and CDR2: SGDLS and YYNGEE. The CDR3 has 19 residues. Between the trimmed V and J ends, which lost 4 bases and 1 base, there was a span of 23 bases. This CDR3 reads CASSRSYFPSGGNTGELFF. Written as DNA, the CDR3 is TGTGCCAGCAGCCGCTCATACTTTCCTTCCGGGGGGAACACCGGGGAGCTGTTTTTT.

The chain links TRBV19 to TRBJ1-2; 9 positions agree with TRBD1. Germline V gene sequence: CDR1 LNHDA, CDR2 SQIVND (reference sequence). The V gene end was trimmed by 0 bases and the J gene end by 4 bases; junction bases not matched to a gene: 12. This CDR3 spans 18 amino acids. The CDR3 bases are TGTGCCAGTAGTATAGATCGGGGGACAGGGACTGACGGCTATGGCTACACCTTC. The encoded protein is CASSIDRGTGTDGYGYTF.

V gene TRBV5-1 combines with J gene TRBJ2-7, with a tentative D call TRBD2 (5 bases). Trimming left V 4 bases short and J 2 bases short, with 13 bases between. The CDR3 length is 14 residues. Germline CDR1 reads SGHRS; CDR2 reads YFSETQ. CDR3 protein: CASSPIAKAYEQYF. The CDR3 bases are TGCGCCAGCAGCCCAATAGCGAAAGCCTACGAGCAGTACTTC.

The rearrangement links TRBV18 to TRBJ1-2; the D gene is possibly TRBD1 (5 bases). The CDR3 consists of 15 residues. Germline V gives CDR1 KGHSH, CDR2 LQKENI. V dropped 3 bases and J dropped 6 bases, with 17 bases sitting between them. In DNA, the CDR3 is TGTGCCAGCTCACCCTCAATGGACACCGCCGATGGCTACACCTTC. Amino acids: CASSPSMDTADGYTF.

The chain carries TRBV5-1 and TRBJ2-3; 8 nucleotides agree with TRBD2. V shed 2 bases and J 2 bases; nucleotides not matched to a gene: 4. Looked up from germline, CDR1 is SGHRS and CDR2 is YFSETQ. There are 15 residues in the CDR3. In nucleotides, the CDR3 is TGCGCCAGCAGCTTTCCTAGCGGGTCCACAGATACGCAGTATTTT. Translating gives CASSFPSGSTDTQYF.

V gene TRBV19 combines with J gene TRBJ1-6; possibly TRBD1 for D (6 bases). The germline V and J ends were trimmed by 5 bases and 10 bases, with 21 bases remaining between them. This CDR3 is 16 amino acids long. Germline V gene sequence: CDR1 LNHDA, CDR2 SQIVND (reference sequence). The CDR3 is CASSARRAGVYSPLHF. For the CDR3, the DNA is TGTGCCAGTAGTGCCCGCAGGGCAGGGGTTTACTCACCCCTCCACTTT. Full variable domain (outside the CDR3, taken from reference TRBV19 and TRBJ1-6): DGGITQSPKYLFRKEGQNVTLSCEQNLNHDAMYWYRQDPGQGLRLIYYSQIVNDFQKGDIAEGYSVSREKKESFPLTVTSAQKNPTAFYLCASSARRAGVYSPLHFGNGTRLTVT.

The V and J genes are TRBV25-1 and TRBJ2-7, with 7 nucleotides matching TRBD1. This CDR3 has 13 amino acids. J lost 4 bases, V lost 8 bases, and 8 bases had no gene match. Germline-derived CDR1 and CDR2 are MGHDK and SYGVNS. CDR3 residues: CASRRDRTYEQYF. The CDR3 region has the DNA TGTGCCAGCCGCCGGGACAGAACTTACGAGCAGTACTTC.

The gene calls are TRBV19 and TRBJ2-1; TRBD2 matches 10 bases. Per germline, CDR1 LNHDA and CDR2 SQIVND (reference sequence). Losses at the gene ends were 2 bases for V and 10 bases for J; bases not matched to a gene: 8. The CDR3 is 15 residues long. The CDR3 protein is CASSITSGVPGEQFF. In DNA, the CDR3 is TGTGCCAGTAGTATAACTAGCGGGGTCCCGGGGGAGCAGTTCTTC. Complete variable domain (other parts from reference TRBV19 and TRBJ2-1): DGGITQSPKYLFRKEGQNVTLSCEQNLNHDAMYWYRQDPGQGLRLIYYSQIVNDFQKGDIAEGYSVSREKKESFPLTVTSAQKNPTAFYLCASSITSGVPGEQFFGPGTRLTVL.

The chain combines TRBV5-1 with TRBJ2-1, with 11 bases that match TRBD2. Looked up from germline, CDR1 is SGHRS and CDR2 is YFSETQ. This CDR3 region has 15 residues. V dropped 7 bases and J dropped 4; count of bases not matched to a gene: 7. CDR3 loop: CASGMTSGNYNEQFF. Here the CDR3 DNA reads TGCGCCAGCGGTATGACTAGCGGGAATTACAATGAGCAGTTCTTC.

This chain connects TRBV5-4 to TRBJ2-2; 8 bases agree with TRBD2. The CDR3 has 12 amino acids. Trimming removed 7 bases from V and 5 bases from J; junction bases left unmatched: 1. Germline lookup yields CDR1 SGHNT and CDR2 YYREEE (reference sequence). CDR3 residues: CASQRETGELFF. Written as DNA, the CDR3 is TGTGCCAGCCAGCGGGAGACCGGGGAGCTGTTTTTT.

In DNA, the CDR3 is TGTGCCAGCAGTGAAGCTAGCGGGAGCTCCTACGAGCAGTACTTC. Residues: CASSEASGSSYEQYF. The gene calls are TRBV6-1 and TRBJ2-7, with 9 bases matching TRBD2. Germline trimming cut 0 bases from V and 0 bases from J; bases unmatched to any gene: 0. The CDR3 has 15 residues. Germline V gene data show CDR1 as MNHNS and CDR2 as SASEGT.

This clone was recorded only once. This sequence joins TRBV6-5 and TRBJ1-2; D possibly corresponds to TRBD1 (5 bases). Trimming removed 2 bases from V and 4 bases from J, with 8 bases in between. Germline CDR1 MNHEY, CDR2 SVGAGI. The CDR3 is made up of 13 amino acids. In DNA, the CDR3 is TGTGCCAGCAGTTACGTGGGGCTCTATGGCTACACCTTC. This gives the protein CASSYVGLYGYTF.